The next 23 T cell receptor beta chains were all read from a single sample in a study of read filtering for tumor transcriptome and immune sequencing. Molecular barcoded adaptors covering alpha/delta and beta/gamma chains were used on roughly 400 ng RNA. TCRdb redid the calling of the reads with MiXCR, one entry per CDR3 protein. The repertoire holds about 46,000 distinct CDR3 sequences, with 15% to 20% as singletons. Sequenced: a population of CD138-negative cells sorted from bone marrow. All receptors derive from a donor aged 40 or over with multiple myeloma.

In this sample, this clonotype is medium-sized. The chain joins TRBV6-7 to TRBJ2-1; TRBD1 agrees at 7 bases. Being an ORF, TRBV6-7 has a function that is uncertain. V lost 4 bases and J lost 0; bases outside the gene matches: 3. This CDR3 spans 15 amino acids. CDR3 sequence: CASSSDRVSYNEQFF. The CDR3 DNA reads as TGTGCCAGCAGTTCCGACAGGGTCTCCTACAATGAGCAGTTCTTC.

This clonotype was picked up many times. The chain carries TRBV15 and TRBJ2-6; D gene ambiguous. Germline CDR1 and CDR2: LNHNV and YYDKDF (reference sequence). The CDR3 runs to 16 residues. V was trimmed by 0 bases and J by 0 bases, leaving 6 bases between them. The DNA for the CDR3 is TGTGCCACCAGCAGAGATTTGGGCTCTGGGGCCAACGTCCTGACTTTC. Translating gives CATSRDLGSGANVLTF. Variable domain in full (rest from reference TRBV15 and TRBJ2-6): DAMVIQNPRYQVTQFGKPVTLSCSQTLNHNVMYWYQQKSSQAPKLLFHYYDKDFNNEADTPDNFQSRRPNTSFCFLDIRSPGLGDTAMYLCATSRDLGSGANVLTFGAGSRLTVL.

This clonotype appeared many times. The V call is TRBV12-3 or TRBV12-4, the J call TRBJ1-1; D gene ambiguous. With 4 bases removed from V and 0 bases from J, the gap between germline ends came to 9 bases. The CDR3 extends over 14 amino acids. CDR3 residues: CASSYPAMNTEAFF. The CDR3, as DNA: TGTGCCAGCAGTTATCCAGCAATGAACACTGAAGCTTTCTTT.

This clonotype was counted many times. This chain links TRBV7-2 with TRBJ2-2; 10 nucleotides agree with TRBD2. Germline V gene data show CDR1 as SGHTA and CDR2 as FQGNSA. V was pared by 5 bases and J by 7 bases, with 19 bases of the junction left unmatched. The CDR3 is 19 amino acids. The CDR3 bases are TGTGCCAGCAGCACAGGCCCAGCGGGAGGGAGTTTGGGTAACGGGGAGCTGTTTTTT. It yields the protein CASSTGPAGGSLGNGELFF.

This clonotype has ten or more counts. The V and J genes are TRBV28 and TRBJ2-7, with 15 bases fitting TRBD2. The CDR3 contains 15 residues. The ends lost 8 bases at V and 5 bases at J; junction bases unmatched: 7. The germline CDR1 and CDR2 sequences are MDHEN and SYDVKM. CDR3 loop: CASRGLAGGVDEQYF. Written as DNA, the CDR3 is TGTGCCAGCCGGGGACTAGCGGGAGGAGTTGACGAGCAGTACTTC.

This clonotype was observed at least ten times. V is TRBV12-3 or TRBV12-4 and J is TRBJ2-5; 11 bases are a match to TRBD2. With 1 base clipped from V and 4 bases from J, the junction kept 5 bases outside the gene matches. This CDR3 is 16 amino acids long. The CDR3 loop reads CASSLGELAGGETQYF. The CDR3 nucleotides are TGTGCCAGCAGTTTAGGGGAGCTAGCGGGAGGAGAGACCCAGTACTTC.

A remark on this clonotype: A clone one base away is much larger, so this may be a read error. This chain links TRBV19 with TRBJ2-2; D may be TRBD2 (5 bases). From germline, CDR1 is LNHDA and CDR2 SQIVND (reference sequence). The CDR3 is 13 amino acids. CDR3 protein: CASTMVGTGELLF. CDR3 coding DNA: TGTGCCAGTACCATGGTCGGCACCGGGGAGCTGCTTTTT.

The V gene is TRBV4-3, the J gene TRBJ2-5, with a possible D match to TRBD1 (8 bases). Germline V lookup: CDR1 LGHNA, CDR2 YSLEER. The CDR3 loop spans 17 amino acids. Trimming took 0 bases from V and 5 from J, leaving 19 bases between them. This CDR3 is CASSQDGTTGGGETQYF. DNA for the CDR3: TGCGCCAGCAGCCAAGACGGGACCACAGGGGGAGGGGAGACCCAGTACTTC.

Points on this clonotype: A much larger clone lies one base from this, so it may be a read error. The V and J genes are TRBV12-3 or TRBV12-4 and TRBJ2-1; TRBD1 might be the D (6 bases). Trimming removed 6 bases from V and 7 bases from J, with 22 bases in between. The CDR3 consists of 16 residues. The CDR3 DNA reads TGTGCCAGCAGCCTCGTTGGGGGCAGGGTGAGAAATGAGCAGTTCTTC. It encodes CASSLVGGRVRNEQFF.

The V and J genes are TRBV29-1 and TRBJ2-7; TRBD2 matches at 10 bases. This CDR3 is built from 16 residues. Per the germline V gene, CDR1 is SQVTM and CDR2 is ANQGSEA. V shed 1 base and J 6 bases; nucleotides not matched to a gene: 12. The CDR3 DNA reads TGCAGCGTTGAAGCTTATAAGCGGGAGGGCCTGAGCGAGCAGTACTTC. It yields the protein CSVEAYKREGLSEQYF.

The chain is built from TRBV6-5 and TRBJ2-7; 10 nucleotides match TRBD2. The CDR3 is 11 amino acids. V shed 6 bases and J 12 bases; nucleotides not matched to a gene: 5. Germline CDR1 and CDR2: MNHEY and SVGAGI. The CDR3 protein is CASSLAGVLYF. In DNA form, the CDR3 reads TGTGCCAGCAGCCTAGCGGGAGTTTTGTACTTC.

This clonotype was seen many times. The chain recombines TRBV9 with TRBJ2-1; 11 nucleotides line up with TRBD1. From germline, CDR1 is SGDLS and CDR2 YYNGEE. There are 17 residues in the CDR3. The ends lost 6 bases at V and 5 bases at J; junction bases unmatched: 13. The CDR3 here is CASTVGDRGDSNNEQFF. The DNA of the CDR3 is TGTGCCAGCACCGTCGGGGACAGGGGGGATTCTAACAATGAGCAGTTCTTC.

In its sample, this clonotype was seen many times. A junction end diverges from the germline sequence, so it may reflect a read error. The chain uses TRBV27 and TRBJ2-1; unclear D gene. There are 13 residues in the CDR3. The germline V gene encodes CDR1 MNHEY and CDR2 SMNVEV (reference sequence). The CDR3 region is CASSVSVSSEQFF. The CDR3 DNA is TGTGCCAGCAGTGTATCAGTATCTAGTGAGCAGTTCTTC.

This clonotype was recorded many times. V is TRBV12-3 or TRBV12-4 and J is TRBJ2-1, with D possibly TRBD2 on 5 matching bases. V lost 5 bases, J lost 9 bases, and 14 bases lay in between. This CDR3 comprises 13 residues. The CDR3 region has the DNA TGTGCCAGCAGTACCCCCTTCAGCGGTGAGCAGTTCTTC. Its protein is CASSTPFSGEQFF.

J is TRBJ2-3 and V is TRBV29-1; D unclear. Germline values: CDR1 SQVTM, CDR2 ANQGSEA. V was clipped by 0 bases and J by 6 bases, with 10 bases between them. The CDR3 is 13 residues long. CDR3 DNA: TGCAGCGTTGAAGATCCCAGGATGGATACGCAGTATTTT. It encodes CSVEDPRMDTQYF.

This clonotype was counted many times. The chain links TRBV5-1 to TRBJ1-4; perhaps TRBD1 as D (6 bases). The CDR3 is made up of 16 amino acids. V gave up 2 bases and J gave up 0 bases, with 11 bases separating them. CDR1 is SGHRS and CDR2 is YFSETQ in the germline V gene. This CDR3 is CASSFLPGATNEKLFF. The CDR3, as DNA: TGCGCCAGCAGCTTCCTCCCAGGGGCAACTAATGAAAAACTGTTTTTT.

On this clonotype: A clone one base away is much larger, so this may be a read error. The chain carries TRBV20-1 and TRBJ1-4, with D uncertain. Germline values: CDR1 DFQATT, CDR2 SNEGSKA (reference sequence). The CDR3 totals 14 residues. The V end lost 7 bases, the J end lost 4 bases, and 16 bases lay between the germline ends. For the CDR3, the DNA is TGCAGTGTTCGGCGAGGGCACCGTAATGAAAAACTGTTTTTT. This translates into CSVRRGHRNEKLFF.

As for this clonotype: This could be a read error, since a much larger clone is one nucleotide away. The rearrangement uses TRBV29-1 and TRBJ2-7, with 9 bases that match TRBD2. Germline CDR1 SQVTM, CDR2 ANQGSEA. The CDR3 loop spans 15 amino acids. V dropped 3 bases and J dropped 1; count of bases not matched to a gene: 7. The chain's CDR3 is CSVDFSSGTSYEQYF. The CDR3 DNA reads TGCAGCGTTGATTTTTCTAGCGGGACGTCCTACGAGCAGTACTTC.

This clonotype was recorded only once. This may stem from a read error, because a much larger clone lies one nucleotide away. This rearrangement joins TRBV12-3 or TRBV12-4 to TRBJ1-5; 10 nucleotides agree with TRBD1. The CDR3 has 15 amino acids. With 6 bases clipped from V and 5 bases from J, the junction kept 7 bases outside the gene matches. The CDR3 protein is CASSPTGTGDQPQHF. In nucleotides, the CDR3 is TGTGCCAGCAGCCCCACCGGGACAGGGGATCAGCCCCAGCATTTT.

There are many counts of this clonotype. The V call is TRBV20-1, the J call TRBJ2-1; 8 nucleotides match TRBD1. Germline V lookup: CDR1 DFQATT, CDR2 SNEGSKA (reference sequence). The CDR3 consists of 16 residues. After removal of 0 bases from V and 7 bases from J, the junction contained 11 bases not matched to a gene. CDR3 nucleotides: TGCAGTGCTAGAGAAAATGCAGGGGGCTTAGAAAATGAGCAGTTCTTC. Translating it yields CSARENAGGLENEQFF.

In this sample, this clonotype turned up many times. Written as DNA, the CDR3 is TGTGCCAGCAGCCAAGATCGGGAGATGTTAGGCGGCTACACCTTC. Protein product: CASSQDREMLGGYTF. The chain is built from TRBV3-1 and TRBJ1-2; D is ambiguous. Trimming took 0 bases from V and 8 from J, leaving 16 bases between them. Germline CDR1 reads LGHDT; CDR2 reads YNNKEL (reference sequence). This CDR3 contains 15 residues. The variable domain in full, with the rest retrieved from reference TRBV3-1 and TRBJ1-2, is DTAVSQTPKYLVTQMGNDKSIKCEQNLGHDTMYWYKQDSKKFLKIMFSYNNKELIINETVPNRFSPKSPDKAHLNLHINSLELGDSAVYFCASSQDREMLGGYTFGSGTRLTVV.

This clonotype was seen repeatedly, ten times or more. CDR3 nucleotides: TGTGCCAGCAGTGATCCGGGAGAGAGTACCTACAATGAGCAGTTCTTC. It yields the protein CASSDPGESTYNEQFF. The V call is TRBV6-1, the J call TRBJ2-1, with D tentatively TRBD2 (6 bases). The germline V gene encodes CDR1 MNHNS and CDR2 SASEGT. The CDR3 extends over 16 amino acids. V shed 3 bases and J shed 2 bases, with 14 bases lying between them.

This clonotype was recorded at least ten times. V gene TRBV29-1 combines with J gene TRBJ2-5, with a possible D match to TRBD1 (5 bases). V lost 8 bases and J lost 5, with 18 bases in between. The CDR3 sequence is 13 residues long. Germline V gives CDR1 SQVTM, CDR2 ANQGSEA. The DNA for the CDR3 is TGCAGCAGCGACGCAGGGTCTGGGGAGACCCAGTACTTC. Translation gives CSSDAGSGETQYF.